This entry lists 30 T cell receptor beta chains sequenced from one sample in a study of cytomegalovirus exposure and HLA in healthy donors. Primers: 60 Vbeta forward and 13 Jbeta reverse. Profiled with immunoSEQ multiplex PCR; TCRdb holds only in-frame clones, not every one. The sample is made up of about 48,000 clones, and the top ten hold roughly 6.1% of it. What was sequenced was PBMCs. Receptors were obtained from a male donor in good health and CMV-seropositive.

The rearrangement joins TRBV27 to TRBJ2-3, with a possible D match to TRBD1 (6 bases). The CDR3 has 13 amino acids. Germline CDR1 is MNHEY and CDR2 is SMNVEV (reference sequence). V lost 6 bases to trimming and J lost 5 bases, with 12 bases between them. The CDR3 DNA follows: TGTGCCAGCAGAACAGGGAGTGTAGATACGCAGTATTTT. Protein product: CASRTGSVDTQYF.

CDR3 coding DNA: TGTGCCAGCGGTCCCGCAGGGACAGATACGCAGTATTTT. Translating gives CASGPAGTDTQYF. J is TRBJ2-3 and V is TRBV5-6; possible D gene TRBD1, 5 bases. V was cut by 7 bases and J by 3 bases, with 12 bases left in between. Germline V lookup: CDR1 SGHDT, CDR2 YYEEEE. This CDR3 has 13 amino acids.

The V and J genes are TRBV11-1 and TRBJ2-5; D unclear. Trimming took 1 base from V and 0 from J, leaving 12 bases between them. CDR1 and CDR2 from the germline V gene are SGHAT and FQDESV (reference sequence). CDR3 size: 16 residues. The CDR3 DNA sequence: TGTGCCAGCAGCTTAGGACCCCTAGGTTACCAAGAGACCCAGTACTTC. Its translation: CASSLGPLGYQETQYF.

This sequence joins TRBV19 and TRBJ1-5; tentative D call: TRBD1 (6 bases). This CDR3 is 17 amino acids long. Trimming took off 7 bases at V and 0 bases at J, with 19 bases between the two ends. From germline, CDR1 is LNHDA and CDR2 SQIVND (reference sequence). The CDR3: CASIRGGGQNSNQPQHF. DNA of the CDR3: TGTGCCAGTATTAGAGGCGGGGGCCAGAATAGCAATCAGCCCCAGCATTTT.

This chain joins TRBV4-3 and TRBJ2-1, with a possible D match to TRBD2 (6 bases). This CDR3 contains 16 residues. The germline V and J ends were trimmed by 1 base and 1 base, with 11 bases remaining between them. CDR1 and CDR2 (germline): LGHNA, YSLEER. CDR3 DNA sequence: TGCGCCAGCAGCCAAGGTCTAGCGAATTCCTACAATGAGCAGTTCTTC. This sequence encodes CASSQGLANSYNEQFF.

CDR3 amino acids: CASGLGQNNSPLHF. CDR3 nucleotides: TGTGCTAGTGGTTTGGGACAGAATAATTCACCCCTCCACTTT. The rearrangement joins TRBV12-5 to TRBJ1-6, with TRBD1 as a possible D gene (5 bases). This CDR3 contains 14 residues. V was pared by 1 base and J by 5 bases, with 6 bases between. The V gene's germline CDR1 is LGHNT and CDR2 FRNRAP.

This CDR3 is CASSPLTGGDTEAFF. CDR3 DNA: TGTGCCAGCTCACCCCTGACAGGCGGCGACACTGAAGCTTTCTTT. The J gene is TRBJ1-1, the V gene TRBV18; possible D gene TRBD1, 6 bases. The V gene lost 3 bases and the J gene lost 3 bases, with 14 bases spanning the gap. Germline V gene sequence: CDR1 KGHSH, CDR2 LQKENI. The CDR3 covers 15 residues.

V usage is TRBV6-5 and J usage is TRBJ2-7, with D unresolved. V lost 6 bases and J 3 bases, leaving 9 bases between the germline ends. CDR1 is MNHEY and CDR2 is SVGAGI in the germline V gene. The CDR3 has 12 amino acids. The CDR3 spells CASRSVFYEQYF. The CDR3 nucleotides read TGTGCCAGCAGGTCGGTTTTCTACGAGCAGTACTTC.

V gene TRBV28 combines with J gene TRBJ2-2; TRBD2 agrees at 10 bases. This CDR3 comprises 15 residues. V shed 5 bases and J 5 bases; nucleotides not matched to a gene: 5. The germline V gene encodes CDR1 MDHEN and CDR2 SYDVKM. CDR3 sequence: CASSPSGGGTGELFF. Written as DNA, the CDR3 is TGTGCCAGCAGTCCTAGCGGGGGAGGGACCGGGGAGCTGTTTTTT. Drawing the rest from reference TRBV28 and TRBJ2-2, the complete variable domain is DVKVTQSSRYLVKRTGEKVFLECVQDMDHENMFWYRQDPGLGLRLIYFSYDVKMKEKGDIPEGYSVSREKKERFSLILESASTNQTSMYLCASSPSGGGTGELFFGEGSRLTVL.

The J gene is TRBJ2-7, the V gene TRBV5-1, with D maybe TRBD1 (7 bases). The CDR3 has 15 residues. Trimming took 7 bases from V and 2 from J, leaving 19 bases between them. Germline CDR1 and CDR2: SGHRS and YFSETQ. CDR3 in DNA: TGCGCCAGCGGGGGGACCACAGGGGTCACCTACGAGCAGTACTTC. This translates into CASGGTTGVTYEQYF.

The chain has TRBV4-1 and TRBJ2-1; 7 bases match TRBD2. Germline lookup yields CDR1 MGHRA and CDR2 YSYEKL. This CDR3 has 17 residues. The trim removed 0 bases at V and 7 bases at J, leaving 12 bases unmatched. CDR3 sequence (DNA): TGCGCCAGCAGCCAAGATCGATTCCAAATGGGGGGGAATGAGCAGTTCTTC. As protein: CASSQDRFQMGGNEQFF.

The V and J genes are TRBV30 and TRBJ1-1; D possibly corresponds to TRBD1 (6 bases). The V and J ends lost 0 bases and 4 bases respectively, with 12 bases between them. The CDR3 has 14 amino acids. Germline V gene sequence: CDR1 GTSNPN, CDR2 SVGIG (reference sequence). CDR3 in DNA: TGTGCCTGGAGTGTAAAGGGGGTGGGCACTGAAGCTTTCTTT. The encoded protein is CAWSVKGVGTEAFF.

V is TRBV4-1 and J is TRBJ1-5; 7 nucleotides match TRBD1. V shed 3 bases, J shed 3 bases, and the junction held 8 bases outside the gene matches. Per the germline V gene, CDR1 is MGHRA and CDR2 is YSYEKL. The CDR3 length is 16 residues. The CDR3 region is CASSQSQGLYNQPQHF. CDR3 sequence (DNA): TGCGCCAGCAGCCAGTCACAGGGGTTGTACAATCAGCCCCAGCATTTT.

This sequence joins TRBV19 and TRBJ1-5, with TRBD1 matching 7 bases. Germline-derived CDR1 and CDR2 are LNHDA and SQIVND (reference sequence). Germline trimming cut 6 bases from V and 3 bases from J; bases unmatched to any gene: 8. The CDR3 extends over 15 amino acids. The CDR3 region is CASRNTGADNQPQHF. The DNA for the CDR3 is TGTGCCAGTAGGAATACAGGGGCGGACAATCAGCCCCAGCATTTT.

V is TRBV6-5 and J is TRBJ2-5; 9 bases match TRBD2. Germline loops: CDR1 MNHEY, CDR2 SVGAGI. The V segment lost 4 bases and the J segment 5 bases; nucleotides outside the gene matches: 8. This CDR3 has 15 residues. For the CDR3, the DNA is TGTGCCAGCAGTTCTGCGGGGGGGCGAAAGGAGACCCAGTACTTC. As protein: CASSSAGGRKETQYF.

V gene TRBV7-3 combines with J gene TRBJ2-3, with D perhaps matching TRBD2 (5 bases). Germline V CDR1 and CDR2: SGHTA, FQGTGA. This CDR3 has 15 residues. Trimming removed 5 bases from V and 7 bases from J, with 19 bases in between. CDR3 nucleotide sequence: TGTGCCAGCAGCGCCACCGGAGGCGCGGTAAATACGCAGTATTTT. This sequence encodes CASSATGGAVNTQYF.

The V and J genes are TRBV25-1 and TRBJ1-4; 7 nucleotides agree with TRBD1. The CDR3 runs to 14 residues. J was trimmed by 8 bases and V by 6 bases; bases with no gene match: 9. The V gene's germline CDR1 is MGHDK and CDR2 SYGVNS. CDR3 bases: TGTGCCAGCAGCCGGGACAGAGAGTTCGAAAAACTGTTTTTT. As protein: CASSRDREFEKLFF. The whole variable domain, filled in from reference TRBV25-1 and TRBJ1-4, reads EADIYQTPRYLVIGTGKKITLECSQTMGHDKMYWYQQDPGMELHLIHYSYGVNSTEKGDLSSESTVSRIRTEHFPLTLESARPSHTSQYLCASSRDREFEKLFFGSGTQLSVL.

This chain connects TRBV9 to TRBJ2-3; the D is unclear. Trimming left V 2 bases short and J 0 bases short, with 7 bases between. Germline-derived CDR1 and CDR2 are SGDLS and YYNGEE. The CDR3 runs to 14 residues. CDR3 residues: CASSVHSSTDTQYF. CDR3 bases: TGTGCCAGCAGCGTCCACAGTAGCACAGATACGCAGTATTTT.

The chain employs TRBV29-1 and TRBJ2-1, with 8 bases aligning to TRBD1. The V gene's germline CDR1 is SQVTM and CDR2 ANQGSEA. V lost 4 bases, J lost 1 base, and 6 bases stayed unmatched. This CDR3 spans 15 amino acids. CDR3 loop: CSVGVGDRSYNEQFF. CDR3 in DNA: TGCAGCGTTGGGGTGGGGGACAGGTCCTACAATGAGCAGTTCTTC.

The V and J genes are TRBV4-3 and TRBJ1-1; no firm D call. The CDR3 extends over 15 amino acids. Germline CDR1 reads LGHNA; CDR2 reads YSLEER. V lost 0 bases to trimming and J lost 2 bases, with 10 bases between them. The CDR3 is CASSQDLSYNTEAFF. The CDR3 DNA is TGCGCCAGCAGCCAAGATCTTTCCTACAACACTGAAGCTTTCTTT.

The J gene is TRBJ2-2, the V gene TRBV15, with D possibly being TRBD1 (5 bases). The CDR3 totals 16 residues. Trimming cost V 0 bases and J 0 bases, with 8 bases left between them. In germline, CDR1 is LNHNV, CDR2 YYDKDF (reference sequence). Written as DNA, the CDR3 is TGTGCCACCAGCAGAGATCAGGGATCGAACACCGGGGAGCTGTTTTTT. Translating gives CATSRDQGSNTGELFF.

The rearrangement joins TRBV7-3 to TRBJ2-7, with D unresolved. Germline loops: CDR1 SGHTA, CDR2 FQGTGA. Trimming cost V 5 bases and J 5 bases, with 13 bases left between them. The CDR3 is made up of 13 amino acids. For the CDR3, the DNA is TGTGCCAGCAGCCTCGGTCCTCGCGACGAGCAGTACTTC. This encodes CASSLGPRDEQYF.

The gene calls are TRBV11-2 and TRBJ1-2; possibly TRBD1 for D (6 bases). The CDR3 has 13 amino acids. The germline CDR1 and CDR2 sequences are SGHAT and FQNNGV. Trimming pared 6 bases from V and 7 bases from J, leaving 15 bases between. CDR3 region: CASSPTGSAGYTF. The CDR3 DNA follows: TGTGCCAGCAGTCCTACAGGGTCCGCTGGCTACACCTTC. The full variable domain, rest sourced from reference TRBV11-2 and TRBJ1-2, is EAGVAQSPRYKIIEKRQSVAFWCNPISGHATLYWYQQILGQGPKLLIQFQNNGVVDDSQLPKDRFSAERLKGVDSTLKIQPAKLEDSAVYLCASSPTGSAGYTFGSGTRLTVV.

CDR3 DNA: TGTGCCAGCAGTCCGGGGACAACTAGCAATCAGCCCCAGCATTTT. As protein: CASSPGTTSNQPQHF. The rearrangement links TRBV27 to TRBJ1-5; perhaps TRBD1 as D (6 bases). The CDR3 loop spans 15 amino acids. The V end was cut by 5 bases, the J end by 0 bases, with 11 bases between. Germline assignment: CDR1 MNHEY and CDR2 SMNVEV (reference sequence).

The DNA for the CDR3 is TGTGCCAGCAGCACATCGTCAGCTGGAAACACCATATATTTT. This translates into CASSTSSAGNTIYF. The rearrangement uses TRBV6-5 and TRBJ1-3, with D uncertain. The CDR3 has 14 amino acids. V dropped 6 bases and J dropped 2 bases, with 11 bases sitting between them. Germline V lookup: CDR1 MNHEY, CDR2 SVGAGI.

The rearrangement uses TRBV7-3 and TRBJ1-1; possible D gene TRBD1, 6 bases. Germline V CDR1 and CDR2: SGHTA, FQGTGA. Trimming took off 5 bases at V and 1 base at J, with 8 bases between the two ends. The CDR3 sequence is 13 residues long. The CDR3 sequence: CASSKTGNTEAFF. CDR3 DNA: TGTGCCAGCAGCAAGACAGGGAACACTGAAGCTTTCTTT.

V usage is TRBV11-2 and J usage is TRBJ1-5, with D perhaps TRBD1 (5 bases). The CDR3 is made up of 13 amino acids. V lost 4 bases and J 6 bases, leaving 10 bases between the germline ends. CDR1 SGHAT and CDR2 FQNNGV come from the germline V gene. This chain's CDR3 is CASSSQGGQPQHF. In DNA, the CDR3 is TGTGCCAGCAGCTCCCAGGGTGGTCAGCCCCAGCATTTT.

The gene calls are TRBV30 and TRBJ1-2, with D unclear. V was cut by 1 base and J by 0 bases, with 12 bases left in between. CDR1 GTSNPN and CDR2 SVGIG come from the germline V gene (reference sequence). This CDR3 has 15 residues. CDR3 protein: CAWSEVWGANYGYTF. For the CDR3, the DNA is TGTGCCTGGAGTGAGGTCTGGGGAGCTAACTATGGCTACACCTTC.

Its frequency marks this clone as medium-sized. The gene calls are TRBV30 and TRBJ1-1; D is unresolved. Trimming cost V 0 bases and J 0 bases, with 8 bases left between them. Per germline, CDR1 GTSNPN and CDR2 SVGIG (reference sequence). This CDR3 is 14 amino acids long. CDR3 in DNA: TGTGCCTGGAGTGTTGCAGTAATGAACACTGAAGCTTTCTTT. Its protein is CAWSVAVMNTEAFF. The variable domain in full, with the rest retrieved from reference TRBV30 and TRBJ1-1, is SQTIHQWPATLVQPVGSPLSLECTVEGTSNPNLYWYRQAAGRGLQLLFYSVGIGQISSEVPQNLSASRPQDRQFILSSKKLLLSDSGFYLCAWSVAVMNTEAFFGQGTRLTVV.

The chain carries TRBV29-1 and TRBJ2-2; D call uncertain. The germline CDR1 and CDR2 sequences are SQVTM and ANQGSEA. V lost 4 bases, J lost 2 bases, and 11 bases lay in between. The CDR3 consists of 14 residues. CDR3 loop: CSVGGRPNTGELFF. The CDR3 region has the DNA TGCAGCGTTGGAGGAAGGCCCAACACCGGGGAGCTGTTTTTT.